This entry concerns a single TCR beta chain. Its antigen is as yet unknown. Researchers partitioned CD4+ cells into CD45RA+ naive and CD45RA-negative memory subsets. This entry comes from a study of shared clonotypes between healthy human individuals. Overall study results and limits: Represented diversity (both genetic and exposure-history) was limited by the small number of donors.

Replicate PCRs run on sorted subsets employed 200 ng DNA, 25,000 to 35,000 T cell genomes. Clones were read by immunoSEQ multiplex PCR, and TCRdb kept only the in-frame ones, dropping some. The sample contains approximately 2.3 million clones, about 92% of which appear only once. This sequence was found in a man younger than 35 in good health. Some clones in this sample may be carry-over from other donors' samples. Material for sequencing was naive CD4+ T cells from PBMCs. The sample's subset: CD45RA+ positively selected.

CDR3 sequence reads: CASSAETGSRYEQYF. CDR3 sequence (DNA): TGCGCCAGCAGTGCTGAGACAGGGTCTCGTTACGAGCAGTACTTC. The rearrangement links TRBV10-1 to TRBJ2-7; 7 bases agree with TRBD1. The germline V gene has CDR1 WNHNN and CDR2 SYGVQD (reference sequence). Trimming took 4 bases from V and 4 from J; bases not matched to a gene: 10. CDR3 size: 15 residues.